This T cell receptor beta chain was sequenced during a study of beta chain features in type 1 diabetes. This clone was counted ten times or more. Antigen unknown. Expressed TCRB transcripts got sequenced, as all isolated RNA was reverse transcribed. Sequencing was performed with immunoSEQ multiplex PCR; in TCRdb, only in-frame clones are kept and a portion is missing. The table lists 150,000 to 190,000 clones, about 8.5% of them singletons. Broader study findings: Whether TCRB rearrangement is influenced by HLA type went unresolved here.

Trimming stripped 0 bases from V and 8 bases from J, with 17 bases between. This CDR3 has 16 residues. CDR1 and CDR2 (germline): MGHRA, YSYEKL. This chain joins TRBV4-1 and TRBJ2-1, with D perhaps matching TRBD2 (6 bases). The material sequenced was central memory CD4+ T cells from blood. The receptor was derived from a man aged 18 to 35 in good health. CDR3 sequence: CASSQDASAYTHEQFF. DNA of the CDR3: TGCGCCAGCAGCCAAGATGCTAGCGCCTACACCCATGAGCAGTTCTTC.